These 30 T cell receptor beta chains originate from one sample sequenced in a study of molecular identifiers for immune sequencing clone quantification. A single record per CDR3 protein comes from TCRdb applying MiXCR to the PCR reads. The sample holds about 510,000 distinct CDR3 sequences, roughly 23% seen once. The sample consisted of naive CD8+ T cells from blood, with Jurkat cell RNA spiked in. Subset denoted: FACS-sorted CD8+CD4-CCR7+CD45RA+ naive T cells. These TCRs come from a human donor in good health. Some libraries in this study had Jurkat cell RNA spiked in.

In its sample, this clonotype was seen a few times. J is TRBJ2-3 and V is TRBV6-2 or TRBV6-3; weak D call: TRBD2 (6 bases). CDR3 size: 14 residues. CDR1 is MNHEY, CDR2 SVGEGT, per germline. V lost 6 bases to trimming and J lost 2 bases, with 12 bases between them. The CDR3 sequence: CASRSRTITDTQYF. In DNA, the CDR3 is TGTGCCAGCAGATCCCGGACTATCACAGATACGCAGTATTTT.

Note on this clonotype: Germline is not matched at one junction end, which may reflect a read error. V is TRBV6-5 and J is TRBJ2-3; D gene uncertain. This CDR3 spans 11 amino acids. CDR1 is MNHEY and CDR2 is SVGAGI in the germline V gene. The CDR3 DNA sequence: TGTGCCGGCAGTAGCACAGATACGCAGTATTTT. This gives the protein CAGSSTDTQYF.

This clonotype appeared many times. The CDR3 DNA is TGCGCCAGCAGCCAAGATAGGGGCAGCTCCTACAATGAGCAGTTCTTC. As protein: CASSQDRGSSYNEQFF. The chain links TRBV4-3 to TRBJ2-1, with a tentative D call TRBD1 (5 bases). The CDR3 has 16 residues. CDR1 and CDR2 (germline): LGHNA, YSLEER. V was shortened by 0 bases and J by 0 bases, with 9 bases between the two germline ends.

The rearrangement uses TRBV2 and TRBJ2-7; D could derive from TRBD1 or TRBD2 (6 bases each). The V end was cut by 5 bases, the J end by 2 bases, with 16 bases between. The CDR3 totals 15 residues. Germline V gives CDR1 SNHLY, CDR2 FYNNEI. The CDR3 DNA sequence: TGTGCCAGCAGTAGCAGGGTAGGGGGGCCCTACGAGCAGTACTTC. This translates into CASSSRVGGPYEQYF.

This clonotype was counted between two and nine times. A single base separates this from a much larger clone, so it may be a read error. The V call is TRBV9, the J call TRBJ2-3, with unresolved D. The V end was cut by 0 bases, the J end by 0 bases, with 8 bases between. CDR1 is SGDLS and CDR2 is YYNGEE in the germline V gene. The CDR3 runs to 15 residues. CDR3 coding DNA: TGTGCCAGCAGCGTAGACGGAGAAAGCACAGATACGCAGTATTTT. This translates into CASSVDGESTDTQYF.

On this clonotype: A junction boundary mismatches the germline segment, possibly from a read error. CDR3 in DNA: TGTGCCGGCAGTGAAATAGCGGGAGGGCGAGATGAGCAGTTCTTC. Protein: CAGSEIAGGRDEQFF. The chain couples TRBV2 to TRBJ2-1, with 11 nucleotides matching TRBD2. CDR1 is SNHLY, CDR2 FYNNEI, per germline. CDR3 length: 15 amino acids.

This clonotype was recorded at least ten times. This sequence joins TRBV28 and TRBJ1-1; no firm D call. The V gene lost 2 bases and the J gene lost 5 bases, with 6 bases spanning the gap. The CDR3 covers 12 residues. The germline V gene has CDR1 MDHEN and CDR2 SYDVKM. Here the CDR3 DNA reads TGTGCCAGCAGTTTAACCCGTACTGAAGCTTTCTTT. This sequence encodes CASSLTRTEAFF.

This clonotype was seen repeatedly, ten times or more. The V call is TRBV7-2, the J call TRBJ2-7, with 9 bases fitting TRBD2. After removal of 4 bases from V and 5 bases from J, the junction contained 9 bases not matched to a gene. Germline lookup yields CDR1 SGHTA and CDR2 FQGNSA. The CDR3 is 15 amino acids. This CDR3 is CASSSSGSGGDEQYF. CDR3 nucleotide sequence: TGTGCCAGCAGCTCAAGTGGTAGCGGGGGCGACGAGCAGTACTTC. The entire variable domain, with the rest obtained from reference TRBV7-2 and TRBJ2-7, is as follows: GAGVSQSPSNKVTEKGKDVELRCDPISGHTALYWYRQSLGQGLEFLIYFQGNSAPDKSGLPSDRFSAERTGGSVSTLTIQRTQQEDSAVYLCASSSSGSGGDEQYFGPGTRLTVT.

Worth noting for this clonotype: Possible read error: a much larger clone is one base away. The V call is TRBV6-2 or TRBV6-3, the J call TRBJ1-1, with no clear D. Germline lookup yields CDR1 MNHEY and CDR2 SVGEGT. The length of the CDR3 is 13 residues. The CDR3, as DNA: TGTGCCAGCAGACCCGCCTTGAACACTAAAGCTTTCTTT. Encoded protein: CASRPALNTKAFF.

This clonotype has ten or more counts. The chain's CDR3 is CASSTGRTILYEQYF. Written as DNA, the CDR3 is TGTGCCAGCAGCACCGGGAGGACTATCCTCTACGAGCAGTACTTC. The chain couples TRBV14 to TRBJ2-7; TRBD2 agrees at 7 bases. Germline loops: CDR1 SGHDN, CDR2 FVKESK. The CDR3 spans 15 residues. V shed 5 bases and J 3 bases; nucleotides not matched to a gene: 10.

The chain has TRBV6-1 and TRBJ1-3; D is unclear. Per germline, CDR1 MNHNS and CDR2 SASEGT. Trimming cost V 4 bases and J 0 bases, with 7 bases left between them. The CDR3 totals 14 residues. CDR3 protein: CASSVGSSGNTIYF. The CDR3 DNA reads TGTGCCAGCAGTGTGGGGAGCTCTGGAAACACCATATATTTT.

The gene calls are TRBV12-3 or TRBV12-4 and TRBJ2-1, with 8 bases fitting TRBD2. Trimming took 2 bases from V and 5 from J; bases not matched to a gene: 11. The CDR3 contains 17 residues. The CDR3: CASSLYRLSGTDNEQFF. CDR3 nucleotides: TGTGCCAGCAGTTTATACCGTCTTAGCGGGACCGACAATGAGCAGTTCTTC.

This clonotype was seen at least ten times. The rearrangement joins TRBV29-1 to TRBJ1-5; D perhaps matches TRBD1 (5 bases). The CDR3 has 14 residues. V was clipped by 6 bases and J by 0 bases, with 12 bases between them. Germline values: CDR1 SQVTM, CDR2 ANQGSEA. The CDR3 bases are TGCAGCGTGGGCCTGACAGATAGCAATCAGCCCCAGCATTTT. Translated: CSVGLTDSNQPQHF.

This clonotype showed up many times. The chain combines TRBV11-2 with TRBJ2-1; TRBD2 aligns across 9 bases. Germline CDR1 reads SGHAT; CDR2 reads FQNNGV. Losses at the gene ends were 1 base for V and 5 bases for J; bases not matched to a gene: 9. The CDR3 has 17 amino acids. The CDR3 protein is CASSLAPRTSADNEQFF. The CDR3 coding sequence is TGTGCCAGCAGCTTAGCTCCCCGGACTAGCGCTGACAATGAGCAGTTCTTC.

This clonotype was counted at least ten times. This chain uses TRBV29-1 with TRBJ2-7, with TRBD1 matching over 7 bases. Looked up from germline, CDR1 is SQVTM and CDR2 is ANQGSEA. The CDR3 loop spans 15 amino acids. Trimming cost V 6 bases and J 1 base; bases outside gene matches: 12. The CDR3 loop reads CSVPGQFSVSYEQYF. CDR3 in DNA: TGCAGCGTACCGGGACAGTTCTCTGTTTCCTACGAGCAGTACTTC.

The rearrangement links TRBV19 to TRBJ2-3; the match to TRBD2 covers 8 bases. Germline V lookup: CDR1 LNHDA, CDR2 SQIVND (reference sequence). The CDR3 covers 21 residues. V trimming: 1 base; J trimming: 0 bases; junction bases outside the gene matches: 18. CDR3 sequence reads: CASSIAGGPQDERTSTDTQYF. CDR3 in DNA: TGTGCCAGTAGTATAGCGGGGGGGCCGCAAGACGAGCGGACTAGCACAGATACGCAGTATTTT.

The V and J genes are TRBV6-5 and TRBJ2-2; TRBD2 is a possible D gene (5 bases). Trimming took off 6 bases at V and 3 bases at J, with 11 bases between the two ends. The CDR3 extends over 14 amino acids. Germline values: CDR1 MNHEY, CDR2 SVGAGI. The CDR3: CASSEGGYTGELFF. The CDR3, as DNA: TGTGCCAGCAGCGAAGGAGGTTACACCGGGGAGCTGTTTTTT.

This clonotype was observed a few times. The chain joins TRBV4-3 to TRBJ2-3, with TRBD2 matching 11 bases. The CDR3 contains 17 residues. CDR1 and CDR2 from the germline V gene are LGHNA and YSLEER. V gave up 4 bases and J gave up 4 bases; unmatched junction bases: 10. CDR3 bases: TGCGCCAGCAGCCGAAGACTAGCGGGGACGGGGGCAGATACGCAGTATTTT. It translates to CASSRRLAGTGADTQYF.

This clonotype was recorded a few times. V usage is TRBV11-2 and J usage is TRBJ2-3; no firm D call. CDR3 length: 15 residues. The germline gives CDR1 SGHAT, CDR2 FQNNGV. With 3 bases removed from V and 2 bases from J, the gap between germline ends came to 12 bases. The DNA for the CDR3 is TGTGCCAGCAGCTTTAACGCGCGAGTCACAGATACGCAGTATTTT. As protein: CASSFNARVTDTQYF.

This clonotype was seen only a few times. The gene calls are TRBV6-1 and TRBJ2-3; D is perhaps TRBD1 or TRBD2 (5 bases each). Per the germline V gene, CDR1 is MNHNS and CDR2 is SASEGT. This CDR3 contains 15 residues. V was shortened by 6 bases and J by 0 bases, with 13 bases between the two germline ends. CDR3 sequence reads: CASRGTWSSTDTQYF. The DNA of the CDR3 is TGTGCCAGCAGAGGGACCTGGAGTAGCACAGATACGCAGTATTTT.

This clonotype has only a few counts. V and J are TRBV27 and TRBJ2-1, with D unresolved. V was shortened by 4 bases and J by 4 bases, with 11 bases between the two germline ends. CDR1 is MNHEY, CDR2 SMNVEV, per germline (reference sequence). This CDR3 contains 14 residues. CDR3 sequence reads: CASSWALGYNEQFF. The CDR3 nucleotides read TGTGCCAGCAGTTGGGCATTAGGGTACAATGAGCAGTTCTTC.

This clonotype has just a few counts. The V call is TRBV4-1, the J call TRBJ1-5, with a weak D call TRBD1 (6 bases). This CDR3 has 16 residues. CDR1 is MGHRA, CDR2 YSYEKL, per germline. Trimming pared 0 bases from V and 7 bases from J, leaving 16 bases between. This CDR3 reads CASSQDRGTLFQPQHF. CDR3 nucleotide sequence: TGCGCCAGCAGCCAAGATCGGGGGACACTCTTCCAGCCCCAGCATTTT.

This clonotype was seen many times. The chain recombines TRBV29-1 with TRBJ2-2, with 7 bases lining up with TRBD1. The CDR3 is made up of 14 amino acids. V was clipped by 3 bases and J by 1 base; unmatched bases: 2. Germline V CDR1 and CDR2: SQVTM, ANQGSEA. The CDR3 sequence is CSVEGTENTGELFF. As DNA, the CDR3 is TGCAGCGTTGAGGGGACAGAGAACACCGGGGAGCTGTTTTTT.

Ten or more counts support this clonotype. This chain joins TRBV7-9 and TRBJ1-1, with D possibly being TRBD1 (5 bases). This CDR3 region has 15 residues. V dropped 4 bases and J dropped 4 bases, with 16 bases sitting between them. In germline, CDR1 is SEHNR, CDR2 FQNEAQ (reference sequence). This CDR3 reads CASSSPDGASTEAFF. Here the CDR3 DNA reads TGTGCCAGCAGCTCCCCGGACGGGGCGAGCACTGAAGCTTTCTTT.

This chain uses TRBV12-3 or TRBV12-4 with TRBJ2-2, with D possibly being TRBD1 (6 bases). The CDR3 has 14 amino acids. Trimming removed 6 bases from V and 3 bases from J, with 11 bases in between. CDR3 DNA sequence: TGTGCCAGCAGGGGACAATCCTACACCGGGGAGCTGTTTTTT. It yields the protein CASRGQSYTGELFF.

This chain connects TRBV6-6 to TRBJ2-5; TRBD1 or TRBD2 may be the D gene (6 bases each). CDR1 is MNHNY, CDR2 SVGAGI, per germline (reference sequence). Trimming took off 2 bases at V and 3 bases at J, with 10 bases between the two ends. CDR3 length equals 14 residues. The CDR3 reads CASSYGGREETQYF. The DNA for the CDR3 is TGTGCCAGCAGTTACGGGGGGCGGGAAGAGACCCAGTACTTC.

Of note for this clonotype: A read error is possible here, since a much larger clone lies one base away. The V and J genes are TRBV4-3 and TRBJ1-1; 7 nucleotides match TRBD1. The germline V gene encodes CDR1 LGHNA and CDR2 YSLEER. The length of the CDR3 is 13 residues. Written as DNA, the CDR3 is TGCGCCAGCTGCCAAGACAGGGTCACTGAAGCTTTCTTT. It encodes CASCQDRVTEAFF.

This clonotype was found a few times. The chain uses TRBV30 and TRBJ2-3; 7 positions agree with TRBD1. The CDR3 totals 15 residues. Per germline, CDR1 GTSNPN and CDR2 SVGIG (reference sequence). The trim removed 5 bases at V and 5 bases at J, leaving 13 bases unmatched. CDR3 sequence: CAWAGQVGFRDTQYF. The CDR3 DNA is TGTGCCTGGGCTGGACAGGTCGGTTTTCGAGATACGCAGTATTTT.

The sample holds many counts of this clonotype. V is TRBV7-2 and J is TRBJ2-4; TRBD2 aligns across 7 bases. V was clipped by 3 bases and J by 0 bases; unmatched bases: 17. The CDR3 length is 20 residues. The germline V gene has CDR1 SGHTA and CDR2 FQGNSA. The CDR3 spells CASSFRTSEGLILAKNIQYF. The CDR3 DNA reads as TGTGCCAGCAGCTTCAGGACTAGTGAGGGCCTAATTCTAGCCAAAAACATTCAGTACTTC.

This clonotype showed up just a few times. V usage is TRBV20-1 and J usage is TRBJ2-7; no reliable D call. CDR1 DFQATT and CDR2 SNEGSKA come from the germline V gene (reference sequence). Trimming removed 0 bases at V and 3 bases at J, with 6 bases between. This CDR3 has 12 amino acids. The CDR3 sequence is CSARENGYEQYF. CDR3 DNA sequence: TGCAGTGCTAGAGAAAACGGCTACGAGCAGTACTTC.